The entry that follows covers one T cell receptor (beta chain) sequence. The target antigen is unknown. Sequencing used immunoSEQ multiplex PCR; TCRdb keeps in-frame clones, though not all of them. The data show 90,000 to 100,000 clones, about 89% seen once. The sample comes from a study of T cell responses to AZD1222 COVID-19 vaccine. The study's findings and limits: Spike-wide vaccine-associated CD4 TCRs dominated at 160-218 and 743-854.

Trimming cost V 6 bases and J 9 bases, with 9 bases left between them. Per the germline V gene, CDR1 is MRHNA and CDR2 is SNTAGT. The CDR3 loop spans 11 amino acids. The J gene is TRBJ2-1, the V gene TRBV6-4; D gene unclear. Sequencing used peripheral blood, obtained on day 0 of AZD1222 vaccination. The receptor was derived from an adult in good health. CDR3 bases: TGTGCCAGCAGGGGTACGGGTGAGCAGTTCTTC. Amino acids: CASRGTGEQFF.